This T cell receptor (beta chain) is from a study of CD8+CD57+ T cells in acquired aplastic anemia. General study results and limits: Roughly 31 CD8+ CDR3 sequences occurred in both the patients and the controls.

In the case of this clonotype: Its antigen is still unknown.

CDR3 length: 13 amino acids. Germline lookup yields CDR1 LNHDA and CDR2 SQIVND (reference sequence). Trimming removed 5 bases from V and 7 bases from J, with 11 bases in between. Genomic DNA provided the template from which TCR beta VDJ and CDR3 profiles were obtained. A single record per CDR3 protein comes from TCRdb applying MiXCR to the reads. The data contain some 150,000 distinct CDR3 sequences, less than 45% of them singletons. The V call is TRBV19, the J call TRBJ2-2; D gene uncertain. The clonotype was recovered from a human donor in good health, serving as a control. Sequencing was performed on sorted CD4+, CD8+, or CD8+CD57+ T cells (not recorded which) from PBMCs. As DNA, the CDR3 is TGTGCCAGTAGTGCAAGGGCTAGCGGGGAGCTGTTTTTT. It encodes CASSARASGELFF. The full variable domain, rest sourced from reference TRBV19 and TRBJ2-2, is DGGITQSPKYLFRKEGQNVTLSCEQNLNHDAMYWYRQDPGQGLRLIYYSQIVNDFQKGDIAEGYSVSREKKESFPLTVTSAQKNPTAFYLCASSARASGELFFGEGSRLTVL.